These T cell receptor beta chains were read from a single sample in a study of CD4 T cells in relation to SARS-CoV-2 and coronaviruses. The repertoire was sequenced with immunoSEQ multiplex PCR; TCRdb's copy has only in-frame clones and lacks some. The repertoire includes 9,500 to 13,000 clones, 70% to 85% of them detected once, and roughly 26% sits in the top ten. Their antigens remain unidentified. The source material was CD4+ T cells from PBMCs, cultured in vitro. Receptor source: a human donor in good health. Each CDR3 is given with its conserved first and last residue. Each record gives: clone size, D gene, V gene, J gene, CDR3 length, CDR3 protein, CDR3 DNA. The D gene is left open where the match is weak. Size values are once, few and many counts, or a class for expanded clones, and some rows have none.

once	NA	TRBV6-2/TRBV6-3	TRBJ2-5	15	CASSYSRTLQETQYF	TGTGCCAGCAGTTACTCACGGACACTCCAAGAGACCCAGTACTTC
NA	NA	TRBV19	TRBJ2-1	12	CASSIEGVRQFF	TGTGCCAGTAGTATCGAAGGGGTCCGTCAGTTCTTC
few	TRBD1	TRBV2	TRBJ1-4	14	CASSAGTGNEKLFF	TGTGCCAGCAGTGCCGGGACAGGAAATGAAAAACTGTTTTTT
NA	NA	TRBV29-1	TRBJ1-2	14	CSVGGSRGRYGYTF	TGCAGCGTTGGGGGCTCACGGGGGAGATATGGCTACACCTTC
NA	NA	TRBV7-2	TRBJ2-7	16	CASSFFLGGGSSEQYF	TGTGCCAGCAGCTTCTTTTTGGGGGGCGGGTCTAGCGAGCAGTACTTC
NA	NA	TRBV6-5	TRBJ1-6	15	CASSYRGPLNSPLHF	TGTGCCAGCAGTTACAGGGGACCGCTAAATTCACCCCTCCACTTT
NA	TRBD2	TRBV7-2	TRBJ2-7	14	CASRPSSGSYEQYF	TGTGCCAGCCGTCCCTCTAGCGGGAGTTACGAGCAGTACTTC
NA	TRBD1	TRBV3-1/TRBV3-2	TRBJ1-1	15	CASSPPGQVNTEAFF	TGTGCCAGCAGCCCTCCGGGACAGGTGAACACTGAAGCTTTCTTT
NA	NA	TRBV12-3/TRBV12-4	TRBJ2-7	10	CASTHYEQYF	TGTGCCAGCACCCACTACGAGCAGTACTTC
NA	TRBD2	TRBV9	TRBJ2-7	14	CASSQRDYVYEQYF	TGTGCCAGCAGCCAGAGGGACTACGTCTACGAGCAGTACTTC
NA	TRBD2	TRBV9	TRBJ2-5	17	CASSVAPTSGGGETQYF	TGTGCCAGCAGCGTAGCTCCAACTAGCGGGGGGGGAGAGACCCAGTACTTC
few	NA	TRBV2	TRBJ2-2	12	CASSEWAGELFF	TGTGCCAGCAGTGAATGGGCCGGGGAGCTGTTTTTT
NA	NA	TRBV7-2	TRBJ2-1	15	CASSLFLATDNEQFF	TGTGCCAGCAGCTTATTTCTAGCGACAGACAATGAGCAGTTCTTC
NA	NA	TRBV6-5	TRBJ1-2	13	CATSNYNSGERVF	TGTGCCACCTCAAATTATAATAGTGGGGAAAGGGTCTTC
NA	NA	TRBV27	TRBJ2-7	16	CASSLSGARGTYEQYF	TGTGCCAGCAGTTTATCGGGGGCCCGAGGAACCTACGAGCAGTACTTC
NA	NA	TRBV12-3/TRBV12-4	TRBJ1-2	12	CASSFGGLGYTF	TGTGCCAGCAGTTTCGGGGGGCTGGGCTACACCTTC
NA	NA	TRBV11-3	TRBJ2-1	14	CASSPMGGHNEQFF	TGTGCCAGCAGCCCTATGGGGGGGCACAATGAGCAGTTCTTC
NA	NA	TRBV5-4	TRBJ1-4	15	CASSLDRATNEKLFF	TGTGCCAGCAGCTTGGACCGTGCAACTAATGAAAAACTGTTTTTT
NA	NA	TRBV21-1	TRBJ1-4	24	CASSKGVVAGQAIKKSATNEKLFF	TGTGCCAGCAGCAAAGGGGTTGTCGCCGGACAGGCCATTAAAAAGTCTGCAACTAATGAAAAACTGTTTTTT
NA	TRBD1	TRBV6-2/TRBV6-3	TRBJ2-5	13	CASSPGTAETQYF	TGTGCCAGCAGTCCAGGGACAGCAGAGACCCAGTACTTC
once	NA	TRBV11-1	TRBJ2-6	16	CASSLVSGAGANVLTF	TGTGCCAGCAGCTTAGTATCGGGGGCTGGGGCCAACGTCCTGACTTTC
NA	NA	TRBV6-6	TRBJ1-2	10	CASSSVGYTF	TGTGCCAGCAGTTCCGTAGGCTACACCTTC